Listed below are T cell receptor beta chains from one sample, sequenced in a study of blood T cell repertoires in COVID-19. Generated by immunoSEQ multiplex PCR, the TCRdb table keeps only in-frame clones and is missing some. The sample includes 200,000 to 300,000 clones, about four fifths of them seen just once. Sequenced: peripheral blood. The source is a woman in her seventies with acute or convalescent COVID-19. Both conserved end residues are part of each CDR3. D genes are given only for firm matches. Size tells how often a clone was seen (once, few, many) or the class of an expanded clone, and some rows leave it out.

clone size	V gene	J gene	D gene	CDR3 DNA	CDR3 protein
.	TRBV4-2	TRBJ2-1	.	TGTGCCAGCAGCCAAGATTGGAGGGGCCAGCGGAATGAGCAGTTCTTC	CASSQDWRGQRNEQFF
.	TRBV19	TRBJ1-2	.	TGTGCCAGTAGTATGGCAGGGGTTAAGGGCTACACCTTC	CASSMAGVKGYTF
.	TRBV28	TRBJ2-1	TRBD2	TGTGCCAGCAGTCCCTTGACTAGCGGGGGGGTCAATCCCGATGAGCAGTTCTTC	CASSPLTSGGVNPDEQFF
.	TRBV21-1	TRBJ2-3	.	TGTGCCAGCAGCAAGGGGGGAGGGAACACAGATACGCAGTATTTT	CASSKGGGNTDTQYF
.	TRBV6-6	TRBJ1-2	.	TGTGCCAGCAGTTACTCAGGGGCTAGGATGGACTATGGCTACACCTTC	CASSYSGARMDYGYTF
.	TRBV7-8	TRBJ1-3	.	TGTGCCAGCAGGGAAGCGGGGGCGTCTGGAAACACCATATATTTT	CASREAGASGNTIYF
once	TRBV5-1	TRBJ1-1	.	TGCGCCAGCAGCTTTCAGGGAAACACTGAAGCTTTCTTT	CASSFQGNTEAFF
.	TRBV6-2/TRBV6-3	TRBJ1-2	.	TGTGCCAGCAGTTACCTGAGGCAGACCCTCCATGGCTACACCTTC	CASSYLRQTLHGYTF
.	TRBV6-5	TRBJ1-1	TRBD1	TGTGCCAGCAGGGATTTAACAGGGGGGACTGAAGCTTTCTTT	CASRDLTGGTEAFF
.	TRBV4-3	TRBJ2-1	.	TGCGCCAGCAGCCAAGAACACAACTACAATGAGCAGTTCTTC	CASSQEHNYNEQFF
.	TRBV2	TRBJ2-3	TRBD2	TGTTCTACCCTAGCGGGGCTAAGCACAGATACGCAGTATTTT	CSTLAGLSTDTQYF
.	TRBV7-2	TRBJ2-4	.	TGTGCCAGCAGCTTGGTTAGTGGTCGCATTCAGTACTTC	CASSLVSGRIQYF
.	TRBV6-5	TRBJ2-5	TRBD2	TGTGCCAGCAGTTTCGCCCCTTCCGACGGGGGGGAGACCCAGTACTTC	CASSFAPSDGGETQYF
few	TRBV10-2	TRBJ1-1	.	TGCGCCAGCAGGTCGCAGGGGAACACTGAAGCTTTCTTT	CASRSQGNTEAFF
few	TRBV6-5	TRBJ1-2	TRBD1	TGTGCCAGCAGCGAGGGACAGGGTTATTATGGCTACACCTTC	CASSEGQGYYGYTF
.	TRBV5-1	TRBJ1-5	.	TGCGCCAGCAGCTTGGATTCCCGGAATCAGCCCCAGCATTTT	CASSLDSRNQPQHF
.	TRBV6-5	TRBJ1-5	.	TGTGCCAGCAGCTCCGGACTGAGCAATCAGCCCCAGCATTTT	CASSSGLSNQPQHF
.	TRBV6-5	TRBJ2-5	TRBD2	TGTGCCAGCAGTAAGGGACTAGCGGGGCGAGAGACCCAGTACTTC	CASSKGLAGRETQYF
.	TRBV29-1	TRBJ1-1	TRBD1	TGCAGCGCCGCGACAGGGATGGGCACTGAAGCTTTCTTT	CSAATGMGTEAFF
.	TRBV29-1	TRBJ2-1	TRBD2	TGCAGCGTTGAACCGGCTAGCGGGGGGGCCAATGAGCAGTTCTTC	CSVEPASGGANEQFF
.	TRBV6-5	TRBJ2-3	.	TGTGCCAGCAGCAGCGGGGATACGCAGTATTTT	CASSSGDTQYF
.	TRBV7-2	TRBJ2-6	.	TGTGCCAGCAGCTTTTCTGGGAGTGGGGCCAACGTCCTGACTTTC	CASSFSGSGANVLTF
.	TRBV27	TRBJ1-6	.	TGTGCCAGCAGGGACGGAGGTTCACCCCTCCACTTT	CASRDGGSPLHF
once	TRBV11-2	TRBJ2-7	TRBD2	TGTGCCAGCAGCTTCGTCCTCCGGAGCGGGAGAACCTACGAGCAGTACTTC	CASSFVLRSGRTYEQYF
.	TRBV7-8	TRBJ2-5	.	TGTGCCAGCAGCTTAAGGGACTACCAAGAGACCCAGTACTTC	CASSLRDYQETQYF
once	TRBV6-5	TRBJ1-6	.	TGTGCCAGTTCGACAGATTATAATTCACCCCTCCACTTT	CASSTDYNSPLHF